This T cell receptor beta chain emerged from a study of vaccination effects on CD4 cells after COVID-19. Study in general: Supplemented with roughly 9.6 IU/ml IL-2 and roughly 10 ug/ml peptides, a few million PBMC per well were kept in culture.

Subsequent to roughly 9 days of culture, CD4+ T cells were isolated. Subjects were given two BNT162b2 or mRNA-1273 vaccine doses. Recipients of the vaccine had no prior SARS-CoV-2 infection and negative nucleocapsid antibodies. Cultures had half their medium replaced with IL-2 medium on days 3 and 7. This CDR3 is built from 14 residues. Germline V gene sequence: CDR1 LGHNA, CDR2 YNFKEQ. The V and J ends lost 1 base and 5 bases respectively, with 12 bases between them. Study results and limitations: Clones that were induced by infection or by vaccine showed marked contraction late after vaccination.

Method: immunoSEQ multiplex PCR; TCRdb's copy keeps in-frame clones and lacks some. The table shows approximately 47,000 clones, with 60% to 75% occurring only once. In this sample, this clone turned up once. Its cognate antigen is unknown. This TCR was recovered from a human donor who received a COVID-19 vaccine. The input for sequencing was CD4+ T cells from PBMCs cultured without peptide, taken after COVID-19 vaccination. The J gene is TRBJ2-7, the V gene TRBV4-2, with a tentative D call TRBD1 (6 bases). Here the CDR3 reads CASSQVSGENEQYF. The CDR3 region has the DNA TGTGCCAGCAGCCAAGTGTCAGGGGAGAACGAGCAGTACTTC.